This passage covers 14 T cell receptor beta chains from one sample sequenced in a study of Graves' ophthalmopathy and Graves' hyperthyroidism. As the template, RNA transcripts were used to amplify TCR beta CDR3 regions. The library came from an HTBI-primed first-round RT-PCR and a second-round multiplex PCR. TCRdb re-called the multiplex PCR reads with MiXCR, one entry per CDR3 protein. The sample carries hundreds of thousands of distinct CDR3 sequences, 20% to 25% recorded once. Sequencing was performed on peripheral blood. The source of these receptors is a woman younger than 35 with stable Graves' hyperthyroidism.

This clonotype is a singleton in its sample. The rearrangement links TRBV28 to TRBJ2-5; TRBD2 matches 7 bases. The V segment lost 7 bases and the J segment 6 bases; nucleotides outside the gene matches: 14. The CDR3 contains 15 residues. Germline CDR1 MDHEN, CDR2 SYDVKM. In DNA form, the CDR3 reads TGTGCCAGCACCCTCCTGGCGGGAGATAAACAGACCCAGTACTTC. This translates into CASTLLAGDKQTQYF. The variable domain in full, completed from reference TRBV28 and TRBJ2-5, reads DVKVTQSSRYLVKRTGEKVFLECVQDMDHENMFWYRQDPGLGLRLIYFSYDVKMKEKGDIPEGYSVSREKKERFSLILESASTNQTSMYLCASTLLAGDKQTQYFGPGTRLLVL.

Many counts were recorded for this clonotype. The CDR3 DNA is TGTGCCAGCCAATGGGTTGGTGGGTCTGAAGCTTTCTTT. Translated, it gives CASQWVGGSEAFF. This chain joins TRBV6-5 and TRBJ1-1; D call uncertain. Germline V gene data show CDR1 as MNHEY and CDR2 as SVGAGI. The V end was cut by 8 bases, the J end by 6 bases, with 16 bases between. The CDR3 is made up of 13 amino acids.

This clonotype was counted between two and nine times. J is TRBJ1-6 and V is TRBV7-2; the D gene is possibly TRBD1 (6 bases). The CDR3 covers 15 residues. The V gene's germline CDR1 is SGHTA and CDR2 FQGNSA. V was trimmed by 5 bases and J by 6 bases, leaving 14 bases between them. Here the CDR3 DNA reads TGTGCCAGCAGCCCCACGGGACACCCTAATTCACCCCTCCACTTT. Translated, it gives CASSPTGHPNSPLHF.

V gene TRBV15 combines with J gene TRBJ2-5; D possibly matches TRBD1 or TRBD2 (6 bases each). The germline CDR1 and CDR2 sequences are LNHNV and YYDKDF (reference sequence). Trimming left V 1 base short and J 4 bases short, with 19 bases between. The CDR3 has 17 residues. The CDR3 coding sequence is TGTGCCACCAGCAGAGTAGGGGGGAGAGGGATCGGAGAGACCCAGTACTTC. Its protein product is CATSRVGGRGIGETQYF.

This clonotype was seen a few times. This could be a read error, since a much larger clone is one nucleotide away. The chain combines TRBV6-5 with TRBJ2-5; TRBD2 aligns across 11 bases. From germline, CDR1 is MNHEY and CDR2 SVGAGI. This CDR3 comprises 15 residues. The CDR3: CASSYSGTSGETQDF. As DNA, the CDR3 is TGTGCCAGCAGTTACTCTGGGACTAGCGGAGAGACCCAGGACTTC.

The chain has TRBV19 and TRBJ2-5; 7 bases align to TRBD2. This CDR3 comprises 13 residues. Germline assignment: CDR1 LNHDA and CDR2 SQIVND (reference sequence). Trimming cost V 5 bases and J 5 bases; bases outside gene matches: 5. The CDR3, as DNA: TGTGCCAGTAGTTGGGGGACTATGGAGACCCAGTACTTC. The encoded protein is CASSWGTMETQYF.

This clonotype showed up many times. The chain couples TRBV20-1 to TRBJ1-2; a weak D match, TRBD1 (5 bases). CDR3 length equals 13 residues. Germline CDR1 and CDR2: DFQATT and SNEGSKA (reference sequence). The V and J ends lost 3 bases and 6 bases respectively, with 14 bases between them. The chain's CDR3 is CSASLTVNNGYTF. The CDR3 coding sequence is TGCAGTGCTAGTCTGACAGTGAATAATGGCTACACCTTC.

This clonotype was recorded at least ten times. The chain recombines TRBV7-3 with TRBJ1-2; TRBD1 is a possible D gene (6 bases). Trimming pared 0 bases from V and 1 base from J, leaving 18 bases between. This CDR3 spans 18 amino acids. The germline V gene encodes CDR1 SGHTA and CDR2 FQGTGA. The CDR3 sequence is CASSLTGGREARNYGYTF. In DNA, the CDR3 is TGTGCCAGCAGCTTAACGGGGGGCCGGGAGGCCCGTAACTATGGCTACACCTTC.

This clonotype was detected many times. This sequence joins TRBV12-3 or TRBV12-4 and TRBJ1-1; D is uncertain. This CDR3 is built from 15 residues. Trimming stripped 4 bases from V and 3 bases from J, with 15 bases between. The CDR3 nucleotides read TGTGCCAGCAGTTCAAATCTCAGACAATACACTGAAGCTTTCTTT. Encoded protein: CASSSNLRQYTEAFF.

This clonotype was detected many times. The V and J genes are TRBV5-4 and TRBJ1-2; D is unclear. The V gene lost 6 bases and the J gene lost 4 bases, with 7 bases spanning the gap. The CDR3 runs to 11 residues. The germline V gene has CDR1 SGHNT and CDR2 YYREEE (reference sequence). The CDR3 DNA reads TGTGCCAGCACCTTCGGCTATGGCTACACCTTC. Its translation: CASTFGYGYTF.

This clonotype has more than one count but fewer than ten. The chain couples TRBV30 to TRBJ2-7; 7 bases align to TRBD2. V shed 5 bases, J shed 1 base, and the junction held 8 bases outside the gene matches. Germline CDR1 GTSNPN, CDR2 SVGIG (reference sequence). The CDR3 consists of 14 residues. CDR3: CAWAGAEHSYEQYF. CDR3 DNA: TGTGCCTGGGCGGGAGCAGAGCATTCCTACGAGCAGTACTTC.

This clonotype came up many times. This chain uses TRBV28 with TRBJ2-7; TRBD2 agrees at 8 bases. Germline CDR1 reads MDHEN; CDR2 reads SYDVKM. The CDR3 loop spans 13 amino acids. After removal of 5 bases from V and 2 bases from J, the junction contained 2 bases not matched to a gene. CDR3 in DNA: TGTGCCAGCAGTCGACTAGCGCCCTACGAGCAGTACTTC. Translation gives CASSRLAPYEQYF.

In this sample, this clonotype turned up once. A much larger clone is a single base away; this may be a read error. The rearrangement joins TRBV4-1 to TRBJ1-5; D is ambiguous. CDR3 length: 19 residues. Germline values: CDR1 MGHRA, CDR2 YSYEKL. This CDR3 reads CASSQWPLYLDMNNQAQHF. CDR3 nucleotides: TGCGCCAGCAGCCAATGGCCTCTCTACTTAGACATGAACAATCAGGCCCAGCATTTT.

This clonotype was counted many times. CDR3 in amino acids: CASSFSAKGETQYF. In nucleotides, the CDR3 is TGCGCCAGCAGCTTTAGCGCAAAGGGAGAGACCCAGTACTTC. The chain links TRBV5-1 to TRBJ2-5; TRBD2 might be the D (5 bases). The V end lost 2 bases, the J end lost 4 bases, and 12 bases lay between the germline ends. CDR1 SGHRS and CDR2 YFSETQ come from the germline V gene. The CDR3 covers 14 residues.